This entry lists 23 T cell receptor beta chains sequenced from one sample in a study of blood T cell repertoires in COVID-19. Data came from immunoSEQ multiplex PCR; TCRdb stores just in-frame clones and leaves some out. The data show more than 200,000 clones, 80% seen once. The sequenced sample was PBMCs or T cells enriched from blood (not recorded which). The receptors originated from a woman in her thirties or forties with acute COVID-19.

V usage is TRBV5-5 and J usage is TRBJ1-5; 9 bases are a match to TRBD1. CDR3 length: 18 amino acids. V dropped 4 bases and J dropped 0; count of bases not matched to a gene: 11. CDR1 and CDR2 (germline): SGHKS, YYEKEE (reference sequence). The CDR3 here is CASSPRTGAEYSNQPQHF. CDR3 in DNA: TGTGCCAGCAGCCCCCGGACAGGGGCTGAATATAGCAATCAGCCCCAGCATTTT.

This clone was picked up one time. This chain links TRBV19 with TRBJ1-6, with TRBD1 matching 8 bases. CDR3 size: 14 residues. Germline loops: CDR1 LNHDA, CDR2 SQIVND (reference sequence). The V and J ends lost 3 bases and 10 bases, in that order; junction bases with no gene match: 5. The CDR3 DNA follows: TGTGCCAGTAGTATCGACAGGGGTGACTCACCCCTCCACTTT. It encodes CASSIDRGDSPLHF.

The CDR3 nucleotides are TGTGCCATCAGTGAGTCGGGGCAGGGGGACACTGAAGCTTTCTTT. It encodes CAISESGQGDTEAFF. The chain joins TRBV10-3 to TRBJ1-1, with 7 nucleotides matching TRBD1. The CDR3 is 15 amino acids. Germline loops: CDR1 ENHRY, CDR2 SYGVKD. V gave up 0 bases and J gave up 3 bases; unmatched junction bases: 4.

This clone was observed a few times. The rearrangement uses TRBV11-2 and TRBJ1-1; D call uncertain. Trimming pared 0 bases from V and 9 bases from J, leaving 17 bases between. Germline values: CDR1 SGHAT, CDR2 FQNNGV. This CDR3 is built from 15 residues. The CDR3 DNA sequence: TGTGCCAGCAGCTTAGATCGGGGAGGGAGGGAGAAAGCTTTCTTT. Residues: CASSLDRGGREKAFF.

V is TRBV14 and J is TRBJ1-1, with a possible D match to TRBD1 (6 bases). The CDR3 has 15 amino acids. V dropped 0 bases and J dropped 6 bases, with 14 bases sitting between them. Germline V gene sequence: CDR1 SGHDN, CDR2 FVKESK. In DNA form, the CDR3 reads TGTGCCAGCAGCCAAGAGAGGGGGTATAGATCTGAAGCTTTCTTT. This gives the protein CASSQERGYRSEAFF.

DNA of the CDR3: TGTGCCAGCAGCTCGGGACAGGGCTACGAGCAGTACTTC. It encodes CASSSGQGYEQYF. The chain is built from TRBV11-2 and TRBJ2-7, with 9 bases matching TRBD1. Germline loops: CDR1 SGHAT, CDR2 FQNNGV. The V segment lost 4 bases and the J segment 3 bases; nucleotides outside the gene matches: 1. This CDR3 has 13 residues.

The gene calls are TRBV2 and TRBJ1-5; D is unresolved. The CDR3 has 14 amino acids. Germline loops: CDR1 SNHLY, CDR2 FYNNEI. V shed 8 bases and J shed 4 bases, with 15 bases lying between them. As DNA, the CDR3 is TGTGCCAGCTCCAACCCTGCTACGAATCAGCCCCAGCATTTT. Amino acids: CASSNPATNQPQHF.

The genes are TRBV28 and TRBJ1-4; D unresolved. V was cut by 7 bases and J by 7 bases, with 13 bases left in between. CDR3 length equals 13 residues. The V gene's germline CDR1 is MDHEN and CDR2 SYDVKM. The CDR3 nucleotides read TGTGCCAGCAACGGAGGCCCGCCTGAAAAACTGTTTTTT. It yields the protein CASNGGPPEKLFF.

This chain connects TRBV4-1 to TRBJ2-1; D is possibly TRBD2 (6 bases). Germline V gene data show CDR1 as MGHRA and CDR2 as YSYEKL. V lost 1 base and J 12 bases, leaving 10 bases between the germline ends. The CDR3 extends over 12 amino acids. CDR3 residues: CASSQGGVWQFF. CDR3 nucleotide sequence: TGCGCCAGCAGCCAAGGGGGGGTCTGGCAGTTCTTC.

This sequence joins TRBV5-1 and TRBJ1-1; perhaps TRBD1 as D (5 bases). Germline CDR1 and CDR2: SGHRS and YFSETQ. The CDR3 covers 17 residues. The ends were cut back, 0 bases at V and 3 bases at J, with 18 bases in the middle. In DNA, the CDR3 is TGCGCCAGCAGCTTGGCCTTAGGGCCGACGGGGGACACTGAAGCTTTCTTT. This translates into CASSLALGPTGDTEAFF.

The chain couples TRBV19 to TRBJ1-2; TRBD1 might be the D (6 bases). Germline loops: CDR1 LNHDA, CDR2 SQIVND (reference sequence). CDR3 length: 14 residues. Deletions cut 5 bases from V and 4 bases from J, with 14 bases between. For the CDR3, the DNA is TGTGCCAGTAGTCCCCAGGGCAGGGGCTATGGCTACACCTTC. The encoded protein is CASSPQGRGYGYTF.

The CDR3 DNA reads as TGCGCCACCGGGGATGCCGCTGAAGCTTTCTTT. This gives the protein CATGDAAEAFF. J is TRBJ1-1 and V is TRBV10-2; D call uncertain. The ends were cut back, 10 bases at V and 6 bases at J, with 12 bases in the middle. The germline CDR1 and CDR2 sequences are WSHSY and SAAADI. The CDR3 is 11 amino acids.

The chain is built from TRBV27 and TRBJ1-2; D is perhaps TRBD1 (5 bases). Germline lookup yields CDR1 MNHEY and CDR2 SMNVEV (reference sequence). CDR3 length equals 12 residues. Trimming stripped 4 bases from V and 7 bases from J, with 10 bases between. CDR3 nucleotide sequence: TGTGCCAGCAGTTCAGCGGGACGTGGCTACACCTTC. Its translation is CASSSAGRGYTF.

In this sample, this clone turned up a few times. The gene calls are TRBV19 and TRBJ2-4; D is undetermined. Between the trimmed V and J ends, which lost 3 bases and 3 bases, there was a span of 6 bases. The CDR3 is made up of 13 amino acids. Germline V gene data show CDR1 as LNHDA and CDR2 as SQIVND (reference sequence). DNA of the CDR3: TGTGCCAGTAGTATTTCAGGCAAAAACATTCAGTACTTC. It yields the protein CASSISGKNIQYF.

V gene TRBV7-8 combines with J gene TRBJ1-6; 8 positions match TRBD1. The CDR3 consists of 16 residues. From germline, CDR1 is SGHVS and CDR2 FQNEAQ. The V and J ends lost 1 base and 10 bases, in that order; junction bases with no gene match: 9. The CDR3 reads CASSLVLDRVLSPLHF. CDR3 bases: TGTGCCAGCAGCTTAGTTCTGGACAGGGTTCTATCACCCCTCCACTTT.

CDR3 bases: TGTGCCAGCAGCTTAGGACTAGAAAAGAACACAGATACGCAGTATTTT. It yields the protein CASSLGLEKNTDTQYF. The chain joins TRBV7-3 to TRBJ2-3, with 7 bases aligning to TRBD2. There are 16 residues in the CDR3. The germline V gene encodes CDR1 SGHTA and CDR2 FQGTGA. V dropped 2 bases and J dropped 2; count of bases not matched to a gene: 7.

V gene TRBV14 combines with J gene TRBJ2-3; D not resolved. Trimming pared 0 bases from V and 2 bases from J, leaving 3 bases between. The germline V gene has CDR1 SGHDN and CDR2 FVKESK. The CDR3 runs 13 residues. CDR3: CASSQDLTDTQYF. CDR3 nucleotide sequence: TGTGCCAGCAGCCAAGATCTCACAGATACGCAGTATTTT. Full variable domain (remainder filled in from reference TRBV14 and TRBJ2-3): EAGVTQFPSHSVIEKGQTVTLRCDPISGHDNLYWYRRVMGKEIKFLLHFVKESKQDESGMPNNRFLAERTGGTYSTLKVQPAELEDSGVYFCASSQDLTDTQYFGPGTRLTVL.

The table lists this clone with a few counts. One end of the junction does not line up with germline, which may come from a read error. The J gene is TRBJ2-1, the V gene TRBV7-7, with D possibly TRBD2 on 6 matching bases. This CDR3 region has 14 residues. Per germline, CDR1 SSHAT and CDR2 FNYEAQ (reference sequence). CDR3 loop: CASSLTGDYNEQFF. The CDR3 DNA follows: TGTGCTAGCAGCTTAACGGGGGACTACAATGAGCAGTTCTTC.

The chain employs TRBV9 and TRBJ2-2, with D tentatively TRBD2 (5 bases). Trimming removed 0 bases from V and 5 bases from J, with 14 bases in between. Germline V gene lookup returns CDR1 SGDLS and CDR2 YYNGEE. The CDR3 has 16 residues. DNA for the CDR3: TGTGCCAGCAGCGTAGAAGGTAGCGCTAGTACCGGGGAGCTGTTTTTT. This translates into CASSVEGSASTGELFF.

The CDR3 sequence: CASSRTGRNTEAFF. The CDR3 nucleotides are TGCGCCAGCAGCAGGACAGGGAGGAACACTGAAGCTTTCTTT. This chain joins TRBV10-2 and TRBJ1-1; 8 bases map to TRBD1. Germline lookup yields CDR1 WSHSY and CDR2 SAAADI. With V trimmed by 6 bases and J by 1 base, 4 bases remained unmatched. The CDR3 has 14 residues.

The rearrangement joins TRBV30 to TRBJ1-4; 7 nucleotides match TRBD1. Germline CDR1 is GTSNPN and CDR2 is SVGIG (reference sequence). After removal of 2 bases from V and 8 bases from J, the junction contained 5 bases not matched to a gene. The CDR3 is 13 amino acids. CDR3 loop: CAWSTYRGEKLFF. As DNA, the CDR3 is TGTGCCTGGAGTACCTACAGGGGAGAAAAACTGTTTTTT.

The genes are TRBV11-1 and TRBJ1-2, with unresolved D. Germline assignment: CDR1 SGHAT and CDR2 FQDESV (reference sequence). The V and J ends lost 1 base and 7 bases respectively, with 13 bases between them. The CDR3 loop spans 14 amino acids. The CDR3 nucleotides read TGTGCCAGCAGCTTAGGGCAGGCTGGTGGTGGCTACACCTTC. Translated, it gives CASSLGQAGGGYTF.

This chain uses TRBV7-2 with TRBJ2-7, with D possibly matching TRBD2 (5 bases). This CDR3 comprises 12 residues. Trimming removed 5 bases from V and 6 bases from J, with 11 bases in between. Germline CDR1 is SGHTA and CDR2 is FQGNSA. CDR3 loop: CASSPAGGEQYF. The CDR3 DNA is TGTGCCAGCAGCCCCGCGGGTGGCGAGCAGTACTTC.